This T cell receptor beta chain is from a study of shared clonotypes between healthy human individuals. The method was immunoSEQ multiplex PCR; TCRdb's version includes in-frame clones alone and lacks a portion of them. The data contain a few hundred thousand clones, roughly 79% of them singletons. Those who donated were healthy HIV-negative adults, with no recent acute infections or vaccinations reported. The sequenced sample was PBMCs. The sequence derives from a woman aged 40 to 49 in good health. Some clones in this sample may be carry-over from other donors' samples.

In DNA, the CDR3 is TGTGCCAGCCACGGGGACGAGCAGTACTTC. It translates to CASHGDEQYF. The V call is TRBV2, the J call TRBJ2-7; D is possibly TRBD2 (5 bases). This CDR3 contains 10 residues. From germline, CDR1 is SNHLY and CDR2 FYNNEI. Trimming shortened V by 8 bases and J by 5 bases, and 7 bases separated the two germline ends.